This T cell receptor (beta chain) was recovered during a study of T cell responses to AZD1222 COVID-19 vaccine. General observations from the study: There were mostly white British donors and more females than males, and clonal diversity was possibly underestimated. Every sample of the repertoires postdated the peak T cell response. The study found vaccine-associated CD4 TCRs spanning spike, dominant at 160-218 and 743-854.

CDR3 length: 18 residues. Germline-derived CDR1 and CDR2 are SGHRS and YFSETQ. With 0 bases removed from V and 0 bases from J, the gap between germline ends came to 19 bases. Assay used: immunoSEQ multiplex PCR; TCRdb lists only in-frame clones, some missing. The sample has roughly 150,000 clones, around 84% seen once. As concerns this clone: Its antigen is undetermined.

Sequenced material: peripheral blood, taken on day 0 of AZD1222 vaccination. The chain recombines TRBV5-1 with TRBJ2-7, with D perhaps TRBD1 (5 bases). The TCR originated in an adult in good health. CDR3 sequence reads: CASSLAVGAESFSYEQYF. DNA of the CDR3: TGCGCCAGCAGCTTGGCCGTTGGGGCAGAAAGTTTCTCCTACGAGCAGTACTTC.